What follows is one T cell receptor beta chain and its context. The data were taken from a study of blood T cell repertoires in COVID-19. Across the study: Samples representing acute and convalescent COVID-19 were sourced from the United States, Italy and Spain. In each case, the material was cDNA or gDNA derived from T cells, B-cell-depleted T cells, or PBMCs.

Authors' analysis steps: By means of reference gene primer amplification, nucleated cell counts were estimated. The repertoire was sequenced with immunoSEQ multiplex PCR; TCRdb's copy has only in-frame clones and lacks some. The V and J calls and clone size are taken from that table; D and trimming were inferred from the DNA. The repertoire includes more than 15,000 clones, about 81% of them detected once, and about 8.1% sits in the top ten. The CDR3 is 14 amino acids. Trimming removed 5 bases from V and 8 bases from J, with 18 bases in between. Germline V gene lookup returns CDR1 SGHAT and CDR2 FQNNGV.

The chain carries TRBV11-2 and TRBJ1-2; D might be TRBD1 (6 bases). The sequencing input was peripheral blood. This sequence originates from a man between 60 and 70 years old with acute or convalescent COVID-19. CDR3 sequence (DNA): TGTGCCAGCAGCACAGGGACATTATTTTTAGGCTACACCTTC. Protein sequence: CASSTGTLFLGYTF.